This TCR beta chain stems from a study of control samples from healthy donors and cancer patients. The CDR3 is 17 residues long. Germline V gene sequence: CDR1 MDHEN, CDR2 SYDVKM. Trimming took off 7 bases at V and 0 bases at J, with 16 bases between the two ends. Sequencing used immunoSEQ multiplex PCR; TCRdb keeps in-frame clones, though not all of them. The sample shows about 150,000 clones, approximately 93% of them seen only once. The source of this sequence is a middle-aged man in good health. The rearrangement uses TRBV28 and TRBJ1-6, with D possibly TRBD1 on 5 matching bases. Sequenced: blood. This CDR3 is CASTPWGGDSYNSPLHF. In DNA, the CDR3 is TGTGCCAGCACCCCTTGGGGAGGGGACTCCTATAATTCACCCCTCCACTTT.